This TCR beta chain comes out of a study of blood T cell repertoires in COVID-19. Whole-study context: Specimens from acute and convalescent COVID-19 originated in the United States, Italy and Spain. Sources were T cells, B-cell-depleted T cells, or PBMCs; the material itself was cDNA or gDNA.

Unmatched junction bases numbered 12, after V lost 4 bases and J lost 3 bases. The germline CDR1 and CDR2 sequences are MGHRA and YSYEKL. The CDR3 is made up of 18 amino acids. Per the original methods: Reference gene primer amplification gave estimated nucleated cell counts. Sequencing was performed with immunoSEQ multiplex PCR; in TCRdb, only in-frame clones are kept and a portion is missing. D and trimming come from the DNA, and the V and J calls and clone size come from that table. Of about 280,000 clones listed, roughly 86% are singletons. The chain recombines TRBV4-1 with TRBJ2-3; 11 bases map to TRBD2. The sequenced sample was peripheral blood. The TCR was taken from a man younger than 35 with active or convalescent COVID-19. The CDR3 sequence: CASSRRDLSGGATDTQYF. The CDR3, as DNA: TGCGCCAGCAGCCGCAGAGACCTTAGCGGGGGGGCAACAGATACGCAGTATTTT.